The source of this T cell receptor (beta chain) is a study of technical replicates of blood from several donors. TCRdb's table, derived via immunoSEQ multiplex PCR, lists solely in-frame clones and lacks some. This sample yields tens of thousands of clones, of which around nine tenths are seen a single time; about 0.37% belongs to the top ten. Unmatched junction bases numbered 3, after V lost 4 bases and J lost 5 bases. The CDR3 has 14 residues. From germline, CDR1 is SGHTA and CDR2 FQGNSA. V usage is TRBV7-2 and J usage is TRBJ1-5, with 9 nucleotides matching TRBD1. Sequencing was carried out using T cells isolated from PBMCs. This sequence was found in a human donor in good health. Written as DNA, the CDR3 is TGTGCCAGCAGCTCAAGGACAGGGGATCAGCCCCAGCATTTT. It specifies CASSSRTGDQPQHF.